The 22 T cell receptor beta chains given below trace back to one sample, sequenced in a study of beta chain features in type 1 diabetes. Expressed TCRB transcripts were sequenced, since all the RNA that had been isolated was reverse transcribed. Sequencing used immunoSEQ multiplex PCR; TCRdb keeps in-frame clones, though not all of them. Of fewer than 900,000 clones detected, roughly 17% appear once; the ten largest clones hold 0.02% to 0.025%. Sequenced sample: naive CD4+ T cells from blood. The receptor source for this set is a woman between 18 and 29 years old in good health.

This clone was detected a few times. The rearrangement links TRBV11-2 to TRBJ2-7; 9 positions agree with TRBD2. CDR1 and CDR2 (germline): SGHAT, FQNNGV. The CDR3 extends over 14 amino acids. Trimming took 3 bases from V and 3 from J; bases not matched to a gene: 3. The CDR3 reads CASSFSGSIYEQYF. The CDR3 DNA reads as TGTGCCAGCAGCTTTAGCGGGAGTATCTACGAGCAGTACTTC.

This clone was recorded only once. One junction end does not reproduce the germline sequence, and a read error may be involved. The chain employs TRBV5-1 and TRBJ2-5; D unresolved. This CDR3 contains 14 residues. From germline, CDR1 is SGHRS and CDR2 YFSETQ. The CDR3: CASSLGGTQESQYF. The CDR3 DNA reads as TGCGCCAGCAGCTTGGGTGGAACCCAAGAGAGCCAGTACTTC.

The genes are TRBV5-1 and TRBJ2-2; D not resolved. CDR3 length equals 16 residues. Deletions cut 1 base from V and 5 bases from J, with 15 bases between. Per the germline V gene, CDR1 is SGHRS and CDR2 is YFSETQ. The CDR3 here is CASSLMANQETGELFF. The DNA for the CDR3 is TGCGCCAGCAGCTTGATGGCCAACCAAGAGACCGGGGAGCTGTTTTTT.

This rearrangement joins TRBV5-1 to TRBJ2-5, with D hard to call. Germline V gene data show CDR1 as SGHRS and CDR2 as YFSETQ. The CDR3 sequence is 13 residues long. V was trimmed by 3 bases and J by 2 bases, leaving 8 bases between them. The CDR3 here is CASSYQSQETQYF. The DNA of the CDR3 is TGCGCCAGCAGCTACCAGTCACAAGAGACCCAGTACTTC.

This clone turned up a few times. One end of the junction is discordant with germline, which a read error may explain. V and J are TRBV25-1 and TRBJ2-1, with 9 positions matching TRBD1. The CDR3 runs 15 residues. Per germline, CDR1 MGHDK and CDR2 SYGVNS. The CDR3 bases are TGTGCCAGCAGTCCGGGACAGGGACCCTATAATGAGCAGTTCTTC. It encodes CASSPGQGPYNEQFF.

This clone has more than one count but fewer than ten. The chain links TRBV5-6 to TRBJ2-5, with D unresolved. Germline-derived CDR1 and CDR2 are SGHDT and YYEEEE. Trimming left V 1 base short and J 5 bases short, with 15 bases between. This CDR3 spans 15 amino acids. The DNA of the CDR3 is TGTGCCAGCAGCTTGTTGGCGATAGGGCGGGAGACCCAGTACTTC. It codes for CASSLLAIGRETQYF.

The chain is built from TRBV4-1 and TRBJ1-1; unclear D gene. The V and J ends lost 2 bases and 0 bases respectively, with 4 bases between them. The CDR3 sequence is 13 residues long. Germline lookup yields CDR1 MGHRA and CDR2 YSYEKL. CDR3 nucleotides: TGCGCCAGCAGCCAACAGATGAACACTGAAGCTTTCTTT. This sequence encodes CASSQQMNTEAFF.

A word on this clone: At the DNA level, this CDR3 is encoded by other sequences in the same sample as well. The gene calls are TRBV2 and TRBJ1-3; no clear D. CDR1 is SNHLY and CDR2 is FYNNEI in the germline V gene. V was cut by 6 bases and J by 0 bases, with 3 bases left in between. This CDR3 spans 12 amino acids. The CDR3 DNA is TGTGCCAGCAGGGTCTCTGGAAACACCATATATTTT. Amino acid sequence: CASRVSGNTIYF.

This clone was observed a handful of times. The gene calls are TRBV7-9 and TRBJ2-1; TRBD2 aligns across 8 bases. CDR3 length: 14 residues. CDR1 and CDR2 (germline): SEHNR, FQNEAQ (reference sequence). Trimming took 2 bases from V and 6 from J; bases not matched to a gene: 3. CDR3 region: CASSLTGGSNEQFF. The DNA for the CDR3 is TGTGCCAGCAGCTTAACGGGAGGGTCCAATGAGCAGTTCTTC.

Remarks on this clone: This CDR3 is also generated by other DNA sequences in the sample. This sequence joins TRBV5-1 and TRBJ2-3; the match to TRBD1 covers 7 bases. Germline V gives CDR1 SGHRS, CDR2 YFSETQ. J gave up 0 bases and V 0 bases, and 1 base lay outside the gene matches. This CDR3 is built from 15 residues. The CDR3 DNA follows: TGCGCCAGCAGCTTGGAGGGGGCCAGCACAGATACGCAGTATTTT. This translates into CASSLEGASTDTQYF.

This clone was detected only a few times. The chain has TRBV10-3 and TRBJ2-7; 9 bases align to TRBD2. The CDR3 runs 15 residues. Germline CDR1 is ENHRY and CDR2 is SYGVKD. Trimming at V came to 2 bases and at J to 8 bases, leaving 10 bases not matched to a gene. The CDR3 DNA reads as TGTGCCATCAGTGAGGATGGGACTAGCTTCTTCAAGCAGTACTTC. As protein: CAISEDGTSFFKQYF.

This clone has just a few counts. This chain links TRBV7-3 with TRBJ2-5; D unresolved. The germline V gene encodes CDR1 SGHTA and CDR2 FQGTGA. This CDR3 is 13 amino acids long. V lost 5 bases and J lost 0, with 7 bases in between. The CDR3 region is CASSQGYQETQYF. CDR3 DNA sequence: TGTGCCAGCAGCCAAGGATACCAAGAGACCCAGTACTTC.

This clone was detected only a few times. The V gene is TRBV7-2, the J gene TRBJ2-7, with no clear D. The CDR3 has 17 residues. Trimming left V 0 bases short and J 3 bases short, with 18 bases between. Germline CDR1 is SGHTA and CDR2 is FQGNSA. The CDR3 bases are TGTGCCAGCAGCTTAGCCGATTTGGTAAATCGGAACTACGAGCAGTACTTC. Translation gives CASSLADLVNRNYEQYF.

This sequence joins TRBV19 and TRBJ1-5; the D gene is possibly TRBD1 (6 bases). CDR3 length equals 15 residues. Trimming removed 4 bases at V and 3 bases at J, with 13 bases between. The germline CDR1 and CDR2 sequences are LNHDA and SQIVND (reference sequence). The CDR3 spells CASSSWTASNQPQHF. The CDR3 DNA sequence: TGTGCCAGTAGTAGCTGGACAGCCTCCAATCAGCCCCAGCATTTT.

The CDR3 DNA is TGCGCCAGCAGCTTGCGAATGGGCAACACTGAAGCTTTCTTT. Residues: CASSLRMGNTEAFF. V and J are TRBV5-1 and TRBJ1-1; D gene uncertain. V lost 1 base to trimming and J lost 2 bases, with 9 bases between them. The V gene's germline CDR1 is SGHRS and CDR2 YFSETQ. The CDR3 sequence is 14 residues long.

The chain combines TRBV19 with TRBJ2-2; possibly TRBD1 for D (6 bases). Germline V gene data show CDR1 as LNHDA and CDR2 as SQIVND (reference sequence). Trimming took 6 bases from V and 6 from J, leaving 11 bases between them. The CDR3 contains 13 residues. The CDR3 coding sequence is TGTGCCAGTAGCAGACAGGTTCCCGGGGAGCTGTTTTTT. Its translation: CASSRQVPGELFF.

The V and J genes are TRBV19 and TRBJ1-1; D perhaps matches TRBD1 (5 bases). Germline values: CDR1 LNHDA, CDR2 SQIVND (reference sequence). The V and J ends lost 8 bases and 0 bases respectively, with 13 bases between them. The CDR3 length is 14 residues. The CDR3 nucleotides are TGTGCCAGTCGCAGGGTTGGGATGAACACTGAAGCTTTCTTT. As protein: CASRRVGMNTEAFF.

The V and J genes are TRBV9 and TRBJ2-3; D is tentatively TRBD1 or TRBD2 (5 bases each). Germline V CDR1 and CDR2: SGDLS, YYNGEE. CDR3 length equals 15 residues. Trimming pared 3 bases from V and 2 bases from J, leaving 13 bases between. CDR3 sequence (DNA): TGTGCCAGCAGCGCAGCCCGGGGCCTCACAGATACGCAGTATTTT. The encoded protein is CASSAARGLTDTQYF.

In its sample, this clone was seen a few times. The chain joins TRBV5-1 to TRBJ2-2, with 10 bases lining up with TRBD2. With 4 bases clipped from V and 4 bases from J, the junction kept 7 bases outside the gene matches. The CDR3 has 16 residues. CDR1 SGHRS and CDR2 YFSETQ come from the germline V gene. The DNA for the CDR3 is TGCGCCAGCAGCGCGCTAGCGGGAGATTTCACCGGGGAGCTGTTTTTT. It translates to CASSALAGDFTGELFF.

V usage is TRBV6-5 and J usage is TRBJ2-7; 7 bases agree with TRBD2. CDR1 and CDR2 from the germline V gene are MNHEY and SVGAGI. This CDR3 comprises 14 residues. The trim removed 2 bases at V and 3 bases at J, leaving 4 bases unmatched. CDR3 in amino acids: CASSYRREYYEQYF. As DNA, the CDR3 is TGTGCCAGCAGTTACCGGCGGGAGTACTACGAGCAGTACTTC.

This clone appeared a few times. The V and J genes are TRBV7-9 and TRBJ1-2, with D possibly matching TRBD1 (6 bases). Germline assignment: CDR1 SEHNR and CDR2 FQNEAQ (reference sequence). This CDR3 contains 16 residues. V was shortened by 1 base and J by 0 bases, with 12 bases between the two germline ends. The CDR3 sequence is CASSLVVQGPNYGYTF. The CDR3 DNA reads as TGTGCCAGCAGCTTAGTGGTACAGGGACCTAACTATGGCTACACCTTC. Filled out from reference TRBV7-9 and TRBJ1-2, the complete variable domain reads DTGVSQNPRHKITKRGQNVTFRCDPISEHNRLYWYRQTLGQGPEFLTYFQNEAQLEKSRLLSDRFSAERPKGSFSTLEIQRTEQGDSAMYLCASSLVVQGPNYGYTFGSGTRLTVV.

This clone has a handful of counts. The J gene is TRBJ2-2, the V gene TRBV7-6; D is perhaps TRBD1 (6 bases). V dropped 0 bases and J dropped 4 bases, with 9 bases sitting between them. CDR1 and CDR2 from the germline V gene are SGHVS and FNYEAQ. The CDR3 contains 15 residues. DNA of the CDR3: TGTGCCAGCAGCTTAGCATTCAGGGGCACCGGGGAGCTGTTTTTT. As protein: CASSLAFRGTGELFF.